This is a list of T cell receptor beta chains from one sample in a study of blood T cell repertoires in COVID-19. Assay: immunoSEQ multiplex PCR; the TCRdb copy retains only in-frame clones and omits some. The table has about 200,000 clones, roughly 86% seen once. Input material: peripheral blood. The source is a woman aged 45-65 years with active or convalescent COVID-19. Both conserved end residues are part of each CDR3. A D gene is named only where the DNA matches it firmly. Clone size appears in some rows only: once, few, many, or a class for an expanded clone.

cdr3_aa: CASSFSDRGTGELFF
cdr3_nt: TGTGCCAGCAGCTTCTCGGACAGGGGCACCGGAGAGCTGTTTTTT
j_call: TRBJ2-2
clone_size: .
d_call: TRBD1
v_call: TRBV11-3

cdr3_aa: CAWRPSGATNEKLFF
cdr3_nt: TGTGCCTGGAGACCTTCCGGGGCAACTAATGAAAAACTGTTTTTT
j_call: TRBJ1-4
clone_size: .
d_call: .
v_call: TRBV30

cdr3_aa: CASSSNSGHPNQPQHF
cdr3_nt: TGTGCCAGCAGCTCTAACTCGGGACACCCAAATCAGCCCCAGCATTTT
j_call: TRBJ1-5
clone_size: .
d_call: .
v_call: TRBV7-9

cdr3_aa: CASSAHSGTGGGGYGYTF
cdr3_nt: TGCGCCAGCAGCGCCCACTCCGGGACAGGGGGCGGCGGCTATGGCTACACCTTC
j_call: TRBJ1-2
clone_size: .
d_call: TRBD1
v_call: TRBV5-1

cdr3_aa: CASSLRWSSGNTIYF
cdr3_nt: TGTGCCAGCAGCTTGCGGTGGTCCTCTGGAAACACCATATATTTT
j_call: TRBJ1-3
clone_size: .
d_call: .
v_call: TRBV5-6

cdr3_aa: CASSQLSPNSPLHF
cdr3_nt: TGTGCCAGCAGCCAACTTAGCCCAAATTCACCCCTCCACTTT
j_call: TRBJ1-6
clone_size: .
d_call: .
v_call: TRBV3-1/TRBV3-2

cdr3_aa: CASSHRDRRSSPLHF
cdr3_nt: TGTGCCAGCAGCCACCGGGACAGAAGATCTTCACCCCTCCACTTT
j_call: TRBJ1-6
clone_size: .
d_call: TRBD1
v_call: TRBV14

cdr3_aa: CASTSRGGDGYTF
cdr3_nt: TGTGCCAGTACCTCCCGGGGGGGGGATGGCTACACCTTC
j_call: TRBJ1-2
clone_size: .
d_call: .
v_call: TRBV19

cdr3_aa: CASSLGGWRSGNTIYF
cdr3_nt: TGTGCCAGCAGCTTGGGCGGATGGCGGTCTGGAAACACCATATATTTT
j_call: TRBJ1-3
clone_size: once
d_call: .
v_call: TRBV5-5

cdr3_aa: CSVEDNGSPQYF
cdr3_nt: TGCAGCGTTGAAGATAACGGGAGTCCCCAGTATTTT
j_call: TRBJ2-3
clone_size: .
d_call: .
v_call: TRBV29-1

cdr3_aa: CASSDAVAGANVLTF
cdr3_nt: TGTGCCAGCAGTGACGCGGTGGCTGGGGCCAACGTCCTGACTTTC
j_call: TRBJ2-6
clone_size: .
d_call: .
v_call: TRBV2

cdr3_aa: CASSLGAKNTEAFF
cdr3_nt: TGTGCCAGCAGCTTGGGGGCCAAGAACACTGAAGCTTTCTTT
j_call: TRBJ1-1
clone_size: .
d_call: .
v_call: TRBV5-6

cdr3_aa: CASSDTGGPQYF
cdr3_nt: TGTGCCAGCAGCGATACAGGGGGACCGCAGTATTTT
j_call: TRBJ2-3
clone_size: many
d_call: TRBD1
v_call: TRBV11-3

cdr3_aa: CAISERRGEETQYF
cdr3_nt: TGTGCCATCAGTGAGCGCCGGGGAGAAGAGACCCAGTACTTC
j_call: TRBJ2-5
clone_size: .
d_call: .
v_call: TRBV10-3

cdr3_aa: CASRYRGIGELFF
cdr3_nt: TGTGCCAGCCGCTACAGGGGTATCGGGGAGCTGTTTTTT
j_call: TRBJ2-2
clone_size: .
d_call: TRBD1
v_call: TRBV12-3/TRBV12-4

cdr3_aa: CASSASAGGGTGELFF
cdr3_nt: TGTGCCAGCAGCGCTTCGGCGGGGGGCGGCACCGGGGAGCTGTTTTTT
j_call: TRBJ2-2
clone_size: .
d_call: TRBD2
v_call: TRBV5-4

cdr3_aa: CASSPSLEGSYGYTF
cdr3_nt: TGTGCCAGCTCACCATCCTTGGAAGGGAGCTATGGCTACACCTTC
j_call: TRBJ1-2
clone_size: .
d_call: .
v_call: TRBV18

cdr3_aa: CASRPWWSGETQYF
cdr3_nt: TGTGCAAGTCGCCCTTGGTGGAGTGGAGAGACCCAGTACTTC
j_call: TRBJ2-5
clone_size: .
d_call: .
v_call: TRBV12-2

cdr3_aa: CASSGQGVWANVLTF
cdr3_nt: TGTGCCAGCTCTGGACAGGGCGTTTGGGCCAACGTCCTGACTTTC
j_call: TRBJ2-6
clone_size: .
d_call: TRBD1
v_call: TRBV6-5

cdr3_aa: CAWTPDRDYGYTF
cdr3_nt: TGTGCCTGGACCCCAGACAGGGACTATGGCTACACCTTC
j_call: TRBJ1-2
clone_size: .
d_call: TRBD1
v_call: TRBV30

cdr3_aa: CASSPPAGKLFF
cdr3_nt: TGTGCCAGCTCACCACCAGCGGGAAAACTGTTTTTT
j_call: TRBJ1-4
clone_size: .
d_call: .
v_call: TRBV18

cdr3_aa: CASSRERGGRPDTQYF
cdr3_nt: TGTGCCAGCAGTAGAGAGCGGGGGGGCCGCCCAGATACGCAGTATTTT
j_call: TRBJ2-3
clone_size: .
d_call: TRBD2
v_call: TRBV7-9

cdr3_aa: CASSLDGTSGETQYF
cdr3_nt: TGTGCCAGCAGCTTAGATGGGACTAGCGGGGAGACCCAGTACTTC
j_call: TRBJ2-5
clone_size: .
d_call: TRBD2
v_call: TRBV11-2

cdr3_aa: CASRRGLNSNYGYTF
cdr3_nt: TGCGCCAGCAGGAGAGGCCTTAATTCTAACTATGGCTACACCTTC
j_call: TRBJ1-2
clone_size: .
d_call: .
v_call: TRBV5-1

cdr3_aa: CASSVLRASGNRYEQYF
cdr3_nt: TGCGCCAGCAGCGTCCTGAGGGCTAGCGGGAACCGCTACGAGCAGTACTTC
j_call: TRBJ2-7
clone_size: once
d_call: TRBD2
v_call: TRBV5-1

cdr3_aa: CASSQFSSGTHKNIQYF
cdr3_nt: TGTGCCAGCAGCCAATTTTCTAGCGGCACCCACAAAAACATTCAGTACTTC
j_call: TRBJ2-4
clone_size: once
d_call: TRBD2
v_call: TRBV4-2

cdr3_aa: CASSPGHNYGYTF
cdr3_nt: TGTGCCAGCAGTCCCGGACATAACTATGGCTACACCTTC
j_call: TRBJ1-2
clone_size: once
d_call: .
v_call: TRBV6-6

cdr3_aa: CASRLPGWSYNEQFF
cdr3_nt: TGTGCCAGTAGGCTCCCGGGATGGTCCTACAATGAGCAGTTCTTC
j_call: TRBJ2-1
clone_size: .
d_call: .
v_call: TRBV19

cdr3_aa: CASSTDRDNSPLHF
cdr3_nt: TGTGCCAGCAGCACGGACAGGGATAATTCACCCCTCCACTTT
j_call: TRBJ1-6
clone_size: .
d_call: TRBD1
v_call: TRBV27

cdr3_aa: CASSVRDRAYEQYF
cdr3_nt: TGTGCCAGCAGCGTACGGGACAGGGCTTACGAGCAGTACTTC
j_call: TRBJ2-7
clone_size: once
d_call: TRBD1
v_call: TRBV7-9

cdr3_aa: CASSPRGTGELFF
cdr3_nt: TGTGCCAGCAGCCCGCGAGGCACCGGGGAGCTGTTTTTT
j_call: TRBJ2-2
clone_size: .
d_call: .
v_call: TRBV3-1/TRBV3-2

cdr3_aa: CASNPGYEQYF
cdr3_nt: TGTGCCAGCAACCCCGGGTACGAGCAGTACTTC
j_call: TRBJ2-7
clone_size: .
d_call: .
v_call: TRBV2

cdr3_aa: CASSPQGARSTEAFF
cdr3_nt: TGTGCCAGTAGCCCACAGGGGGCGCGTAGCACTGAAGCTTTCTTT
j_call: TRBJ1-1
clone_size: few
d_call: TRBD1
v_call: TRBV19

cdr3_aa: CASSGDGQNNQPQHF
cdr3_nt: TGTGCCAGCAGTGGGGACGGACAGAACAATCAGCCCCAGCATTTT
j_call: TRBJ1-5
clone_size: few
d_call: .
v_call: TRBV2

cdr3_aa: CAISRDRGLAEAFF
cdr3_nt: TGTGCCATCAGTCGGGACAGGGGGTTAGCTGAAGCTTTCTTT
j_call: TRBJ1-1
clone_size: .
d_call: TRBD1
v_call: TRBV10-3

cdr3_aa: CAWSVQSYGYTF
cdr3_nt: TGTGCCTGGAGTGTTCAGTCCTATGGCTACACCTTC
j_call: TRBJ1-2
clone_size: .
d_call: .
v_call: TRBV30

cdr3_aa: CASSPRETDLNTEAFF
cdr3_nt: TGTGCCAGCAGCCCTCGCGAGACAGACTTGAACACTGAAGCTTTCTTT
j_call: TRBJ1-1
clone_size: .
d_call: .
v_call: TRBV9

cdr3_aa: CASSVDRGGWEKLFF
cdr3_nt: TGTGCCAGCAGCGTGGACAGGGGAGGATGGGAAAAACTGTTTTTT
j_call: TRBJ1-4
clone_size: .
d_call: TRBD1
v_call: TRBV5-6

cdr3_aa: CASSPAANTGELFF
cdr3_nt: TGTGCCAGCTCCCCGGCGGCGAACACCGGGGAGCTGTTTTTT
j_call: TRBJ2-2
clone_size: .
d_call: .
v_call: TRBV18

cdr3_aa: CASSLVQGQNEKLFF
cdr3_nt: TGCGCCAGCAGCTTGGTACAGGGGCAGAATGAAAAACTGTTTTTT
j_call: TRBJ1-4
clone_size: .
d_call: TRBD1
v_call: TRBV5-1

cdr3_aa: CAWRTSGSSDTQYF
cdr3_nt: TGTGCCTGGAGGACTAGCGGGAGTAGTGATACGCAGTATTTT
j_call: TRBJ2-3
clone_size: .
d_call: TRBD2
v_call: TRBV30